Reported below is one T cell receptor (beta chain). Its antigen is not identified. This sample was included in a study of cytomegalovirus exposure and HLA in healthy donors. The study's findings and limits: Within an earlier analysis, most TCR beta V segments proved productive either about 87% or about 30% of the time.

Germline V CDR1 and CDR2: MGHRA, YSYEKL. The CDR3 spans 14 residues. With 4 bases removed from V and 1 base from J, the gap between germline ends came to 8 bases. Primers: 60 Vbeta forward and 13 Jbeta reverse. The table came from immunoSEQ multiplex PCR; TCRdb's copy has only in-frame clones and leaves some out. The sample has some 150,000 clones, roughly 80% seen once. This TCR derives from a woman aged 25 to 39 in good health and CMV-seropositive. The sequenced material came from PBMCs. J is TRBJ1-5 and V is TRBV4-1, with D tentatively TRBD1 (5 bases). This CDR3 reads CASSPQGSNQPQHF. In DNA, the CDR3 is TGCGCCAGCAGCCCTCAGGGAAGCAATCAGCCCCAGCATTTT.